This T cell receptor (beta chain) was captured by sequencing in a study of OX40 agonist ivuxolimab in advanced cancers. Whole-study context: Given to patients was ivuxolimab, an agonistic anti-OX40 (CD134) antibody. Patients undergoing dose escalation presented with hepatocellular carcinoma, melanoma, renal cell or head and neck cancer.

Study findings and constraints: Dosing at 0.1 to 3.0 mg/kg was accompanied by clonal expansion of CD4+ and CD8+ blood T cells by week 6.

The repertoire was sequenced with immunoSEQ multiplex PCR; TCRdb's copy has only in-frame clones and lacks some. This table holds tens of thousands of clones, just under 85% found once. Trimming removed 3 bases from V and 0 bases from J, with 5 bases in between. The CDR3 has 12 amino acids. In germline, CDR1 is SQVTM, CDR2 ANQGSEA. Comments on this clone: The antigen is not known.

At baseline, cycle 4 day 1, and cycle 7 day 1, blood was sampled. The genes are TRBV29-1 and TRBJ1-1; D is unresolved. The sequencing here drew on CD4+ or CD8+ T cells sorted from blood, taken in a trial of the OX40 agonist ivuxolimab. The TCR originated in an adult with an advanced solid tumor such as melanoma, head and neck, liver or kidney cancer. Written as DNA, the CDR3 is TGCAGCGTTGAGGTCCTGAACACTGAAGCTTTCTTT. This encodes CSVEVLNTEAFF. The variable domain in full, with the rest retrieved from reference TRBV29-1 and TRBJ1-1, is SAVISQKPSRDICQRGTSLTIQCQVDSQVTMMFWYRQQPGQSLTLIATANQGSEATYESGFVIDKFPISRPNLTFSTLTVSNMSPEDSSIYLCSVEVLNTEAFFGQGTRLTVV.